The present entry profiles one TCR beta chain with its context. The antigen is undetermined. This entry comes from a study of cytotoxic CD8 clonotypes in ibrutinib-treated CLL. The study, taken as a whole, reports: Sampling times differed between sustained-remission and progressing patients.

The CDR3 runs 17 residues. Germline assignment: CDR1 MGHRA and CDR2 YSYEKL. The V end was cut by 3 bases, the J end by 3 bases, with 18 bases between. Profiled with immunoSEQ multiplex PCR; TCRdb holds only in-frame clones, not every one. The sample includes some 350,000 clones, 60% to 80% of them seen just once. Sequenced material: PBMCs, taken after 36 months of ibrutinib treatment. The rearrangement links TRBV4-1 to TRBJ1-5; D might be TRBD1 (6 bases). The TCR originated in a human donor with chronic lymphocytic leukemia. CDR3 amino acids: CASSHKVSQGINQPQHF. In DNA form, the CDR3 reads TGCGCCAGCAGCCATAAAGTGTCACAGGGTATCAATCAGCCCCAGCATTTT.